Sequencing of this T cell receptor beta chain was carried out in a study of cytomegalovirus exposure and HLA in healthy donors. In the study overall: There were several hundred genotyped donors. Of these, roughly 86% fell in the genetic ancestry cluster associated with self-reported Caucasian donors.

The PCR contained 60 Vbeta and 13 Jbeta primers. Per the original methods: Per a later analysis, the number of unique TCR beta chains was some 80 million, of which around 10 million were shared. The table came from immunoSEQ multiplex PCR; TCRdb's copy has only in-frame clones and leaves some out. The DNA was the basis for D and trimming; V, J and clone size are from that table. Found here are about 180,000 clones, 77% of them singletons; the top ten hold around 1.5%. About this clone itself: Its antigen is currently unknown.

V lost 1 base to trimming and J lost 1 base, with 7 bases between them. Germline V gene data show CDR1 as SQVTM and CDR2 as ANQGSEA. CDR3 length: 14 amino acids. Overall study findings and caveats: In an earlier analysis, most TCR beta V segments were productive about 87% or about 30% of the time. A highly shared variant cluster was judged a likely technical artifact.

V gene TRBV29-1 combines with J gene TRBJ2-2, with a weak D call TRBD2 (5 bases). The sequenced sample was PBMCs. This clonotype was sampled from a man aged 18-30 years in good health and CMV-seronegative. The CDR3 sequence: CSVEARGNTGELFF. The DNA for the CDR3 is TGCAGCGTTGAAGCACGGGGGAACACCGGGGAGCTGTTTTTT.